These T cell receptor beta chains were read from a single sample in a study of CD8 T cells in ankylosing spondylitis. In TCRdb, the 5' RACE reads were re-called with MiXCR into one record per CDR3 protein. The table includes roughly 450,000 distinct CDR3 sequences, 25% to 30% detected once. The sample comprised blood, either unsorted or a sorted T cell fraction (not recorded which). The receptors originated from a male donor with ankylosing spondylitis. Each CDR3 is given with its conserved first and last residue. A D gene is named only where the DNA matches it firmly. Not all rows give a size; the values are once, few, many and, for expanded clones, a class.

clone size	V gene	D gene	J gene	CDR3 DNA	CDR3 protein
few	TRBV7-8	.	TRBJ2-1	TGTGCCAGCAGCGCCAGCTTTTGGATTGGGAAGGACAATGAGCAGTTCTTC	CASSASFWIGKDNEQFF
.	TRBV12-3/TRBV12-4	TRBD1	TRBJ2-7	TGTGCCAGCAGCCAGAACCCGACAGGGACCTACGAGCAGTACTTC	CASSQNPTGTYEQYF
few	TRBV10-3	TRBD1	TRBJ1-2	TGTGCCATCAGTGAGTCCGGGACAGGGATGGATGGCTACACCTTC	CAISESGTGMDGYTF
.	TRBV5-1	.	TRBJ2-3	TGCGCCAGCAGCGACCAACTACCGGACACAGATACGCAGTATTTT	CASSDQLPDTDTQYF
.	TRBV4-1	TRBD2	TRBJ2-3	TGCGCCAGCAGCAGCCCAGCGGGAGGAGGGACAGATACGCAGTATTTT	CASSSPAGGGTDTQYF
.	TRBV20-1	.	TRBJ2-1	TGCAGTTTCAGGGTATTTACACAGATTGAGCAGTTCTTC	CSFRVFTQIEQFF
few	TRBV5-1	.	TRBJ1-4	TGCGCCAGCAGCTCAGGAGACAGGACAACTAATGAAAAACTGTTTTTT	CASSSGDRTTNEKLFF
few	TRBV7-9	.	TRBJ1-1	TGTGCCAGCAGCTTAGAACACGGTATAGGAACTGAAGCTTTCTTT	CASSLEHGIGTEAFF
few	TRBV20-1	.	TRBJ1-1	TGCAGTGTCGGGACGGTGAACACTGAAGCTTTCTTT	CSVGTVNTEAFF
.	TRBV20-1	TRBD2	TRBJ2-1	TGCAGTGCTGGCGGACTAGCGGGAGGGCCTGGTGAGCAGTTCTTC	CSAGGLAGGPGEQFF
few	TRBV7-9	.	TRBJ1-1	TGTGCCAGCAGCTCCACCCCGGACGGAGGGACTGAAGCTTTCTTT	CASSSTPDGGTEAFF
few	TRBV7-2	.	TRBJ1-5	TGTGCCAGCAGCTTAGTGGCCAGCTCTAATCAGCCCCAGCATTTT	CASSLVASSNQPQHF
.	TRBV12-3/TRBV12-4	.	TRBJ1-5	TGTGCCAGCAGTCCGGACTTTCAGCCCCAGCATTTT	CASSPDFQPQHF
few	TRBV9	.	TRBJ1-3	TGTGCCAGCACCCCTGCAAGGACGTCTGGAAACACCATATATTTT	CASTPARTSGNTIYF
once	TRBV5-1	.	TRBJ2-2	TGCGCCAGCAGCTTGACAGCCTCGGACGGGGAGCTGTTTTTT	CASSLTASDGELFF
many	TRBV3-1	.	TRBJ2-1	TGTGCCAGCAGCTCCGGGCGTGAGCAGTTCTTC	CASSSGREQFF
.	TRBV2	.	TRBJ1-5	TGTGCCAGTGCCCAATCGACAGGTAACAATCAGCCCCAGCATTTT	CASAQSTGNNQPQHF